The clone carrying this TCR beta chain was observed once. The data belong to a study of shared clonotypes between healthy human individuals. Across the study: The composition of the donors was two women and a few men aged 18 to 49.

It was at deep level that the assay was run. Source study methods: Owing to the provision of junction-only sequences devoid of quality scores by immunoSEQ, filtering differed. Profiling relied on immunoSEQ multiplex PCR, and the TCRdb table lists in-frame clones only, not all of them. The V and J calls and the clone size are those of that table, but D and trimming were determined from the DNA. Of fewer than 500,000 clones listed, 60% to 80% were seen once; the top ten hold under 15%. This CDR3 has 11 residues. Germline CDR1 reads DFQATT; CDR2 reads SNEGSKA (reference sequence). The germline V and J ends were trimmed by 3 bases and 4 bases, with 4 bases remaining between them.

This rearrangement joins TRBV20-1 to TRBJ1-5, with D unresolved. Sequencing was done on a sample of PBMCs. The receptor was derived from a middle-aged woman in good health. Some clones in this sample may be carry-over from other donors' samples. The DNA of the CDR3 is TGCAGTGCTAGGAGTAATCAGCCCCAGCATTTT. Encoded protein: CSARSNQPQHF.